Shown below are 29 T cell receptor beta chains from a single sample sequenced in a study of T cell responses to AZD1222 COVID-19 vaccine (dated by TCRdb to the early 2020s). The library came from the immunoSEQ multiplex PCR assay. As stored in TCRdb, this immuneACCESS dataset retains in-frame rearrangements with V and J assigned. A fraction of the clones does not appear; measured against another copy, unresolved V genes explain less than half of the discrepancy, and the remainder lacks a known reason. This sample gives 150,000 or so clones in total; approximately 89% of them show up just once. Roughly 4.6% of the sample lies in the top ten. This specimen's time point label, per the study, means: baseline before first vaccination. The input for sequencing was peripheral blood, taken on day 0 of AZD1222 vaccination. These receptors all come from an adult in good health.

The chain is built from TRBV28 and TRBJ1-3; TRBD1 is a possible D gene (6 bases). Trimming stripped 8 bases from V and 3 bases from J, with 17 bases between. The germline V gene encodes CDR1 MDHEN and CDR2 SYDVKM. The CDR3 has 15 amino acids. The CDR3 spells CASRAGGGFGNTIYF. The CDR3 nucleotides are TGTGCCAGCCGTGCAGGTGGGGGCTTTGGAAACACCATATATTTT.

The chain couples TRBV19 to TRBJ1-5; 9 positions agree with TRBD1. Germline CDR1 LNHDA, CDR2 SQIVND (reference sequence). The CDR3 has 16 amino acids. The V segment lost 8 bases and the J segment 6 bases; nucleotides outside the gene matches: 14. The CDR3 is CASSWDRAAQRQPQHF. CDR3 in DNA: TGTGCCAGTTCGTGGGACAGGGCAGCTCAGCGTCAGCCCCAGCATTTT.

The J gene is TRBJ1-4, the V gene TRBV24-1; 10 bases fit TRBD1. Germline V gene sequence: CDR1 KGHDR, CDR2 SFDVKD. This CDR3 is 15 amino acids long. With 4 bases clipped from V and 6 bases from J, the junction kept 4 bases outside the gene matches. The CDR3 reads CATSDPTGGYEKLFF. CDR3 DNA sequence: TGTGCCACCAGTGACCCGACAGGGGGCTATGAAAAACTGTTTTTT.

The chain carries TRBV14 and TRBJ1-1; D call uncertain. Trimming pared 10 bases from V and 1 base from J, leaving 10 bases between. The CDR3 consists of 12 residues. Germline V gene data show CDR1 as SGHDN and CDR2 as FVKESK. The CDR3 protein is CATSEGNTEAFF. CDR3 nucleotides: TGTGCCACCAGTGAAGGGAACACTGAAGCTTTCTTT.

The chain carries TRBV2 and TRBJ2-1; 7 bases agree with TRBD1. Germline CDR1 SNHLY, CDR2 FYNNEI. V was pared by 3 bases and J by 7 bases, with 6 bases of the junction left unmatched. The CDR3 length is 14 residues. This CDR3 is CASSDYRGRNEQFF. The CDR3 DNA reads TGTGCCAGCAGTGATTACAGGGGCCGGAATGAGCAGTTCTTC.

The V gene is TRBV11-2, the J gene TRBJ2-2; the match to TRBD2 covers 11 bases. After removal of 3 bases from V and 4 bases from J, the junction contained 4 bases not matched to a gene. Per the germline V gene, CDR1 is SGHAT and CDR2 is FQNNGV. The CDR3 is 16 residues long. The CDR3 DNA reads TGTGCCAGCAGCTTCGGGACTAGCGGTCCCACCGGGGAGCTGTTTTTT. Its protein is CASSFGTSGPTGELFF.

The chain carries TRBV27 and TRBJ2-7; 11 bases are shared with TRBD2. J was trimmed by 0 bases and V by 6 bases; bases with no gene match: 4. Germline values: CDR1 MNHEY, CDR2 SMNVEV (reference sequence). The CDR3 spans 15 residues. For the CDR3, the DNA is TGTGCCAGCAGCCTGACTAGCGGGGCCTCCTACGAGCAGTACTTC. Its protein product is CASSLTSGASYEQYF.

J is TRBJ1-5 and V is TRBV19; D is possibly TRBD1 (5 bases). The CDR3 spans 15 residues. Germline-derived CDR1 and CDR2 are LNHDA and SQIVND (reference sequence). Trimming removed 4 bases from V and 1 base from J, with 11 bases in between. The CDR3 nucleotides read TGTGCCAGTAGTACCTGGACATCCAGCAATCAGCCCCAGCATTTT. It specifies CASSTWTSSNQPQHF.

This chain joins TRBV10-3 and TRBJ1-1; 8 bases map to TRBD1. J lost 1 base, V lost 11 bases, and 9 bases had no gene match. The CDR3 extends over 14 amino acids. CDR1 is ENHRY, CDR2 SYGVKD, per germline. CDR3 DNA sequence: TGTGCCGTCGGACAGGGAGGGGAGAACACTGAAGCTTTCTTT. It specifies CAVGQGGENTEAFF.

The CDR3 loop reads CASSTTRRGQREQYF. The CDR3, as DNA: TGTGCCAGTAGTACTACTAGAAGGGGGCAACGGGAGCAGTACTTC. The V and J genes are TRBV19 and TRBJ2-7; TRBD1 agrees at 7 bases. The CDR3 sequence is 15 residues long. Losses at the gene ends were 4 bases for V and 7 bases for J; bases not matched to a gene: 13. Germline values: CDR1 LNHDA, CDR2 SQIVND (reference sequence).

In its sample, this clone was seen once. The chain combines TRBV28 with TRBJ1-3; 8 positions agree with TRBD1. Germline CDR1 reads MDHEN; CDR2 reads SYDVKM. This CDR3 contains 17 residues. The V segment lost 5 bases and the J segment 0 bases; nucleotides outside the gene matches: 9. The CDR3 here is CASSPLGQGISGNTIYF. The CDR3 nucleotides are TGTGCCAGCAGTCCCCTAGGACAGGGTATCTCTGGAAACACCATATATTTT. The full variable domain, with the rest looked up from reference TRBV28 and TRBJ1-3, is DVKVTQSSRYLVKRTGEKVFLECVQDMDHENMFWYRQDPGLGLRLIYFSYDVKMKEKGDIPEGYSVSREKKERFSLILESASTNQTSMYLCASSPLGQGISGNTIYFGEGSWLTVV.

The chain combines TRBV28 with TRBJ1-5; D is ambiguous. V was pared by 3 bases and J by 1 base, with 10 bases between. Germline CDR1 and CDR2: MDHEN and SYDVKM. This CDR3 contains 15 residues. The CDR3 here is CASSLGWGSNQPQHF. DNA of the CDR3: TGTGCCAGCAGTTTGGGTTGGGGAAGCAATCAGCCCCAGCATTTT.

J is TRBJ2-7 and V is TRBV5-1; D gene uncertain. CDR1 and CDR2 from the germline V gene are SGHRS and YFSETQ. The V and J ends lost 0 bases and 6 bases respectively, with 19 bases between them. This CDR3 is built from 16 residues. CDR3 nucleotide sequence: TGCGCCAGCAGCTTGGCCGGTCGGCTTCGGATGATCGAGCAGTACTTC. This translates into CASSLAGRLRMIEQYF.

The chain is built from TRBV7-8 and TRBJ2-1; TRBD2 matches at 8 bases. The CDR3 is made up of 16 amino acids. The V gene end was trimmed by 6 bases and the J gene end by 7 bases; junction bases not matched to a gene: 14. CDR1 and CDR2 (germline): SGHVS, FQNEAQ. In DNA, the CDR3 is TGTGCCAGCAGGGTTCAGCGGGAGAAGGGTAGGAATGAGCAGTTCTTC. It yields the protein CASRVQREKGRNEQFF.

CDR3 amino acids: CASSQGYGGSNQPQHF. Here the CDR3 DNA reads TGTGCCAGCAGCCAAGGGTACGGGGGTAGCAATCAGCCCCAGCATTTT. This rearrangement joins TRBV4-2 to TRBJ1-5; possible D gene TRBD1, 5 bases. Germline CDR1 reads LGHNA; CDR2 reads YNFKEQ. V gave up 1 base and J gave up 0 bases, with 10 bases separating them. There are 16 residues in the CDR3.

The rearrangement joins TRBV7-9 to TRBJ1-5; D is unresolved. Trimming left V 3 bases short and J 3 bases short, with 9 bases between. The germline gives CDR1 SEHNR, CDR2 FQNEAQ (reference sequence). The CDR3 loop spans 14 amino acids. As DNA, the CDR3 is TGTGCCAGCAGCTTTGGCGGAGACAATCAGCCCCAGCATTTT. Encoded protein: CASSFGGDNQPQHF. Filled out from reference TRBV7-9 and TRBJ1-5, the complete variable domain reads DTGVSQNPRHKITKRGQNVTFRCDPISEHNRLYWYRQTLGQGPEFLTYFQNEAQLEKSRLLSDRFSAERPKGSFSTLEIQRTEQGDSAMYLCASSFGGDNQPQHFGDGTRLSIL.

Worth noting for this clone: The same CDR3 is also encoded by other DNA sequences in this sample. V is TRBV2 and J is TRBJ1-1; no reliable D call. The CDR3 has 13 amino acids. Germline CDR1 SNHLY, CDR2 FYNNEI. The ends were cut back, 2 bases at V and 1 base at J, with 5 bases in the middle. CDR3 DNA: TGTGCCAGCAGTGAACTACCGAACACTGAAGCTTTCTTT. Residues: CASSELPNTEAFF. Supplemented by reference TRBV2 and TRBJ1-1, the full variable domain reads EPEVTQTPSHQVTQMGQEVILRCVPISNHLYFYWYRQILGQKVEFLVSFYNNEISEKSEIFDDQFSVERPDGSNFTLKIRSTKLEDSAMYFCASSELPNTEAFFGQGTRLTVV.

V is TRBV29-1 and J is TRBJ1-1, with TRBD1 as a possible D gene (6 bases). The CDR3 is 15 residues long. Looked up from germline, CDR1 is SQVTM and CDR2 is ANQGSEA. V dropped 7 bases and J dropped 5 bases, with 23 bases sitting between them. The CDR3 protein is CSARTILGTRTEAFF. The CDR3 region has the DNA TGCAGCGCAAGAACCATCCTCGGGACAAGGACTGAAGCTTTCTTT.

CDR3 in amino acids: CASSQVTPTSGNTIYF. CDR3 nucleotide sequence: TGTGCCAGCAGCCAAGTTACCCCAACCTCTGGAAACACCATATATTTT. The gene calls are TRBV4-2 and TRBJ1-3; no definite D call. Looked up from germline, CDR1 is LGHNA and CDR2 is YNFKEQ. CDR3 length: 16 amino acids. V gave up 1 base and J gave up 0 bases, with 10 bases separating them.

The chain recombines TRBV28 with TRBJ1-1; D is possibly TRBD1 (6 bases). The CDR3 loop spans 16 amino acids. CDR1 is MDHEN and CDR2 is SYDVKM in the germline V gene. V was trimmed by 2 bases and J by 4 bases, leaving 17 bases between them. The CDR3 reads CASSLVRAGVGTEAFF. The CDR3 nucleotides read TGTGCCAGCAGTTTAGTCCGGGCAGGGGTTGGCACTGAAGCTTTCTTT.

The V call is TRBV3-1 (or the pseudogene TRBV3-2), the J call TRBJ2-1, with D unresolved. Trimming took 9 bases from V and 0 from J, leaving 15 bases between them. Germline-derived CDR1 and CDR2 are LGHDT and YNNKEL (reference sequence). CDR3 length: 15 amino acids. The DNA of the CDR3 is TGTGCCAGTTGTGATTTTGAAAGCTCCTACAATGAGCAGTTCTTC. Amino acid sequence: CASCDFESSYNEQFF.

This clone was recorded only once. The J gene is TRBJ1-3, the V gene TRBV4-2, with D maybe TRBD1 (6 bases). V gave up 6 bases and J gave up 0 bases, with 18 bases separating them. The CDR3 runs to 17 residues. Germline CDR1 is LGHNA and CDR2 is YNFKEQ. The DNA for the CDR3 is TGTGCCAGCAGACAGGGACGTGCACCCTTCTCTGGAAACACCATATATTTT. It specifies CASRQGRAPFSGNTIYF.

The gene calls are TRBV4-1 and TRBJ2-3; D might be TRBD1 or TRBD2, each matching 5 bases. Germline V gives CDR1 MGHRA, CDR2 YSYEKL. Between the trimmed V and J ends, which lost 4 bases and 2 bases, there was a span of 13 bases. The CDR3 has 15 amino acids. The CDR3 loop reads CASSRGDGYTDTQYF. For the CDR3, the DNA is TGCGCCAGCAGCCGAGGGGACGGATACACAGATACGCAGTATTTT.

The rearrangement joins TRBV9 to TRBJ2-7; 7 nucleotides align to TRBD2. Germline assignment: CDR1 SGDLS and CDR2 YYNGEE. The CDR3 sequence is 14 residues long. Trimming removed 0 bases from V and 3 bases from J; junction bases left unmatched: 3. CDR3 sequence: CASSVGWEGYEQYF. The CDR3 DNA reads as TGTGCCAGCAGCGTAGGGTGGGAGGGCTACGAGCAGTACTTC.

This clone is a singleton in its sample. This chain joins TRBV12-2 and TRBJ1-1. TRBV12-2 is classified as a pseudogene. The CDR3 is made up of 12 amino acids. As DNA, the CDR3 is TGTGCAAGTCGCCGGAAGACCGGAGAGGCTTTCTTT. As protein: CASRRKTGEAFF.

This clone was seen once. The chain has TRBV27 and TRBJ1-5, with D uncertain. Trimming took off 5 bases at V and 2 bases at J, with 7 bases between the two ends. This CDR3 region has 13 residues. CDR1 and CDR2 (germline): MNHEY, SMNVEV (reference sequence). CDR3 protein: CASSPSGNQPQHF. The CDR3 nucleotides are TGTGCCAGCAGTCCCTCGGGCAATCAGCCCCAGCATTTT.

The chain's CDR3 is CASSASSGGPNEQFF. CDR3 nucleotides: TGTGCCAGCAGTGCCTCTAGCGGGGGCCCCAATGAGCAGTTCTTC. V and J are TRBV6-4 and TRBJ2-1, with 10 positions matching TRBD2. Germline-derived CDR1 and CDR2 are MRHNA and SNTAGT. This CDR3 spans 15 amino acids. Losses at the gene ends were 4 bases for V and 6 bases for J; bases not matched to a gene: 6.

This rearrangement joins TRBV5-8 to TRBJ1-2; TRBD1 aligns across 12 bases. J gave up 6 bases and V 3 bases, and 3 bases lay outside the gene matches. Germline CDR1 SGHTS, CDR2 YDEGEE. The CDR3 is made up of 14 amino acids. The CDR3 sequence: CASSSGTGGNGYTF. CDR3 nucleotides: TGTGCCAGCAGCTCCGGGACAGGGGGCAATGGCTACACCTTC.

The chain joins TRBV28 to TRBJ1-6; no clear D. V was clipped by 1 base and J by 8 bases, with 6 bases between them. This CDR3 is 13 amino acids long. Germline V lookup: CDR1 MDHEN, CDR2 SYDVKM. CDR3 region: CASSLFSHSPLHF. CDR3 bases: TGTGCCAGCAGTTTATTTAGTCATTCACCCCTCCACTTT.